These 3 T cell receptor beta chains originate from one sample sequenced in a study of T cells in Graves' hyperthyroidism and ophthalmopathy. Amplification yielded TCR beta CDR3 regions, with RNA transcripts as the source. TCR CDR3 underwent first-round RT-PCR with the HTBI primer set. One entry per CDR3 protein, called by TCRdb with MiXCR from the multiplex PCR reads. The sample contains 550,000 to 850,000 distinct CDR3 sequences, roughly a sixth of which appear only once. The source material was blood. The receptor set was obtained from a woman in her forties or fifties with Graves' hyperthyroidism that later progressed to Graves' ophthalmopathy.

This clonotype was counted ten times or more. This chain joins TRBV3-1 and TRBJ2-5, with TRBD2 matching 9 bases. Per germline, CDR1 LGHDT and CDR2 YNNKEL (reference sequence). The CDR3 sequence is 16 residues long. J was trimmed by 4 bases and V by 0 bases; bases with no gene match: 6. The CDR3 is CASSQDSAGGRETQYF. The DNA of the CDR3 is TGTGCCAGCAGCCAAGACTCGGCGGGGGGGCGAGAGACCCAGTACTTC.

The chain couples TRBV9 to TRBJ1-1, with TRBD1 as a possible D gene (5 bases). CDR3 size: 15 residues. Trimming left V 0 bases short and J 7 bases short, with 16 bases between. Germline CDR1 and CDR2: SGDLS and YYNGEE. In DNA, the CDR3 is TGTGCCAGCAGCGTAGTGGAGAGGGGCGGAGGTGAAGCTTTCTTT. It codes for CASSVVERGGGEAFF.

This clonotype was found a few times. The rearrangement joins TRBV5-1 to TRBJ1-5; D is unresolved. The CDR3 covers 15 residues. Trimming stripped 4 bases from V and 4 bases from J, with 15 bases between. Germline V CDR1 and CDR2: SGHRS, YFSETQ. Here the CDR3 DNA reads TGCGCCAGCAGCCTAGATGGGGTTGAGAATCAGCCCCAGCATTTT. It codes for CASSLDGVENQPQHF.